The rows below give T cell receptor beta chains drawn from one sample of a study of CD8 T cells in ankylosing spondylitis. TCRdb re-called the 5' RACE reads with MiXCR, one entry per CDR3 protein. The table shows approximately 350,000 distinct CDR3 sequences, with roughly 15% occurring only once. The source material was blood, either unsorted or a sorted T cell fraction (not recorded which). Receptor source: a male donor with ankylosing spondylitis or in good health (not recorded which). The CDR3 runs from the conserved cysteine through the conserved F or W. The D gene is left open where the match is weak. Expanded clones get a size class; other rows say once, few or many, or leave the size out.

v_call	d_call	clone_size	j_call	cdr3_aa	cdr3_nt
TRBV29-1	NA	NA	TRBJ2-1	CSVADPGEQFF	TGCAGCGTTGCAGACCCAGGTGAGCAGTTCTTC
TRBV9	NA	NA	TRBJ2-7	CASSFNRESYEQYF	TGTGCCAGCAGCTTCAACAGGGAGTCCTACGAGCAGTACTTC
TRBV5-1	NA	NA	TRBJ2-5	CASSLSTAETQYF	TGCGCCAGCAGCTTGTCTACAGCAGAGACCCAGTACTTC
TRBV27	NA	NA	TRBJ2-1	CASSLLGTAWFF	TGTGCCAGCAGTTTATTGGGGACTGCCTGGTTCTTC
TRBV4-1	NA	NA	TRBJ2-2	CASSQDLDRLTGELFF	TGCGCCAGCAGCCAAGATTTGGACAGACTCACCGGGGAGCTGTTTTTT
TRBV3-1	NA	NA	TRBJ1-1	CASSDTSGRHTEAFF	TGTGCCAGCAGCGATACCTCGGGACGGCACACTGAAGCTTTCTTT
TRBV19	NA	few	TRBJ2-1	CASSIQRGGYNEQFF	TGTGCCAGTAGTATCCAGAGAGGGGGCTACAATGAGCAGTTCTTC
TRBV30	TRBD2	NA	TRBJ2-2	CAWRPTGGTGELFF	TGTGCCTGGAGACCAACGGGGGGAACCGGGGAGCTGTTTTTT
TRBV20-1	TRBD1	few	TRBJ1-2	CSARVQGGQGASGYTF	TGCAGTGCTAGAGTGCAGGGGGGACAGGGGGCTTCGGGCTACACCTTC
TRBV29-1	TRBD1	few	TRBJ1-2	CSAGQGAYGYTF	TGCAGCGCGGGACAGGGGGCCTATGGCTACACCTTC
TRBV6-1	NA	NA	TRBJ1-2	CASSKGLNYGYTF	TGTGCCAGCAGTAAGGGGCTAAACTATGGCTACACCTTC
TRBV12-3/TRBV12-4	NA	few	TRBJ1-5	CASSPPAGERDQPQHF	TGTGCCAGCAGTCCCCCAGCCGGTGAGCGGGATCAGCCCCAGCATTTT
TRBV20-1	NA	few	TRBJ2-7	CSARDQARYSYEQYF	TGCAGTGCTAGAGATCAGGCTCGGTACTCCTACGAGCAGTACTTC
TRBV12-3/TRBV12-4	TRBD2	NA	TRBJ2-1	CASSLVAGFGSYNEQFF	TGTGCCAGCAGTTTGGTAGCGGGGTTCGGCTCCTACAATGAGCAGTTCTTC
TRBV5-1	NA	NA	TRBJ2-7	CASTTYAKTNYEQYF	TGCGCCAGCACAACCTATGCTAAGACCAACTACGAGCAGTACTTC
TRBV18	NA	NA	TRBJ2-7	CASSPRSSASSYEQYF	TGTGCCAGCTCACCACGGTCTAGCGCTAGCTCCTACGAGCAGTACTTC
TRBV7-8	NA	few	TRBJ2-1	CASLRSGYNEQFF	TGTGCCAGTTTAAGGAGCGGGTACAATGAGCAGTTCTTC
TRBV29-1	NA	NA	TRBJ1-1	CSVEDRLGGTEAFF	TGCAGCGTTGAAGATAGACTTGGGGGCACTGAAGCTTTCTTT
TRBV20-1	TRBD2	few	TRBJ2-6	CSARSFGLAGSGANVLTF	TGCAGTGCTAGGTCGTTCGGACTAGCGGGGTCTGGGGCCAACGTCCTGACTTTC
TRBV12-3/TRBV12-4	NA	many	TRBJ2-1	CASSLRVATQRSDEQFF	TGTGCCAGCAGTTTGAGGGTGGCGACCCAGCGGTCGGATGAGCAGTTCTTC
TRBV29-1	TRBD2	NA	TRBJ2-1	CSVEAAAGVYNEQFF	TGCAGCGTTGAAGCGGCAGCGGGGGTCTACAATGAGCAGTTCTTC
TRBV7-2	NA	few	TRBJ2-4	CASSLAGGISAKNIQYF	TGTGCCAGCAGCTTAGCGGGGGGAATTTCGGCCAAAAACATTCAGTACTTC
TRBV5-1	NA	few	TRBJ2-3	CASSLTGVDTQYF	TGCGCCAGCAGCTTGACGGGCGTAGATACGCAGTATTTT